The 15 T cell receptor beta chains below all came from one sample that was sequenced in a study of spatial heterogeneity in lung cancer. Described time point: sample taken at primary tumor resection. TCRdb passed the 5' RACE reads through MiXCR, listing each CDR3 protein once. This table holds 39,000 or so distinct CDR3 sequences, under 4% found once. This specimen consisted of normal lung tissue next to the tumor, obtained at surgery. These receptors originate from a male donor with early-stage non-small cell lung cancer.

This clonotype has ten or more counts. The chain couples TRBV27 to TRBJ2-3, with D perhaps assigned TRBD1 or TRBD2 (5 bases each). Germline V gives CDR1 MNHEY, CDR2 SMNVEV (reference sequence). The CDR3 is made up of 12 amino acids. Trimming took off 5 bases at V and 5 bases at J, with 8 bases between the two ends. The CDR3 DNA is TGTGCCAGCAGTCCAGGGAGAGATACGCAGTATTTT. Translating gives CASSPGRDTQYF.

Ten or more counts support this clonotype. V usage is TRBV3-1 and J usage is TRBJ2-7; D not certain. CDR3 size: 12 residues. Germline V gene data show CDR1 as LGHDT and CDR2 as YNNKEL (reference sequence). V shed 2 bases and J shed 6 bases, with 8 bases lying between them. The CDR3 DNA reads TGTGCCAGCAGCCAATCTAAGGGCGAGCAGTACTTC. It translates to CASSQSKGEQYF.

The V call is TRBV13, the J call TRBJ1-6; D not resolved. Germline V CDR1 and CDR2: PRHDT, FYEKMQ (reference sequence). Trimming took 2 bases from V and 0 from J, leaving 11 bases between them. This CDR3 comprises 17 residues. CDR3 nucleotides: TGTGCCAGCAGCTTAAGGCGGGGTGGCTCCTATAATTCACCCCTCCACTTT. Translating gives CASSLRRGGSYNSPLHF.

This clonotype was seen ten or more times. The chain has TRBV20-1 and TRBJ1-6; D is unclear. With 3 bases removed from V and 8 bases from J, the gap between germline ends came to 5 bases. This CDR3 comprises 11 residues. Germline V gene sequence: CDR1 DFQATT, CDR2 SNEGSKA (reference sequence). For the CDR3, the DNA is TGCAGTGCTAGGGCGTATTCACCCCTCCACTTT. Translation gives CSARAYSPLHF.

Many counts were recorded for this clonotype. The V call is TRBV4-2, the J call TRBJ2-5; D not resolved. Germline V gives CDR1 LGHNA, CDR2 YNFKEQ. V lost 5 bases to trimming and J lost 2 bases, with 21 bases between them. The CDR3 is made up of 17 amino acids. CDR3 amino acids: CASSSTASRSGQETQYF. DNA of the CDR3: TGTGCCAGCAGCTCGACCGCTTCGCGGTCCGGGCAAGAGACCCAGTACTTC.

Many counts were recorded for this clonotype. The chain carries TRBV20-1 and TRBJ2-2, with 12 bases identical to TRBD2. V lost 6 bases and J lost 5; bases outside the gene matches: 10. The CDR3 sequence is 16 residues long. The germline CDR1 and CDR2 sequences are DFQATT and SNEGSKA (reference sequence). In DNA form, the CDR3 reads TGCAGTGCCCAGACGACTAGCGGGAGCCGGACCGGGGAGCTGTTTTTT. Its translation: CSAQTTSGSRTGELFF.

The table lists this clonotype with many counts. J is TRBJ2-3 and V is TRBV7-9; 8 bases are shared with TRBD2. Germline values: CDR1 SEHNR, CDR2 FQNEAQ (reference sequence). V was clipped by 5 bases and J by 4 bases; unmatched bases: 11. The CDR3 covers 16 residues. CDR3 residues: CASSPGAGVSADTQYF. The CDR3 DNA reads as TGTGCCAGCAGCCCCGGAGCGGGAGTATCCGCAGATACGCAGTATTTT.

This clonotype has at least ten counts. The chain joins TRBV5-1 to TRBJ2-1; the D gene is possibly TRBD1 (5 bases). Germline loops: CDR1 SGHRS, CDR2 YFSETQ. The CDR3 covers 14 residues. Trimming took off 1 base at V and 8 bases at J, with 13 bases between the two ends. This chain's CDR3 is CASSLQVGVDEQFF. In nucleotides, the CDR3 is TGCGCCAGCAGCTTGCAGGTAGGGGTAGATGAGCAGTTCTTC. Looking up the rest from reference TRBV5-1 and TRBJ2-1 gives the full variable domain: KAGVTQTPRYLIKTRGQQVTLSCSPISGHRSVSWYQQTPGQGLQFLFEYFSETQRNKGNFPGRFSGRQFSNSRSEMNVSTLELGDSALYLCASSLQVGVDEQFFGPGTRLTVL.

This clonotype is deemed medium-sized. The rearrangement joins TRBV29-1 to TRBJ2-5; tentatively, D is TRBD1 (6 bases). This CDR3 is built from 15 residues. Trimming pared 7 bases from V and 2 bases from J, leaving 20 bases between. Germline V gene lookup returns CDR1 SQVTM and CDR2 ANQGSEA. This chain's CDR3 is CSGKGERTQQETQYF. CDR3 DNA sequence: TGCAGCGGGAAGGGGGAAAGAACACAACAAGAGACCCAGTACTTC.

This clonotype showed up many times. The rearrangement links TRBV5-1 to TRBJ1-2, with D possibly matching TRBD1 (5 bases). The CDR3 spans 16 residues. The germline gives CDR1 SGHRS, CDR2 YFSETQ. Between the trimmed V and J ends, which lost 3 bases and 2 bases, there was a span of 17 bases. CDR3 nucleotide sequence: TGCGCCAGCAGCTCTGGGACGGTCACCGGAAACTATGGCTACACCTTC. Translated: CASSSGTVTGNYGYTF. Using reference TRBV5-1 and TRBJ1-2 for the parts outside the CDR3, the full variable domain is KAGVTQTPRYLIKTRGQQVTLSCSPISGHRSVSWYQQTPGQGLQFLFEYFSETQRNKGNFPGRFSGRQFSNSRSEMNVSTLELGDSALYLCASSSGTVTGNYGYTFGSGTRLTVV.

This clonotype was counted at least ten times. V and J are TRBV29-1 and TRBJ2-3; possible D gene TRBD2, 5 bases. Germline values: CDR1 SQVTM, CDR2 ANQGSEA. The CDR3 is 15 residues long. V dropped 4 bases and J dropped 1 base, with 15 bases sitting between them. The CDR3 DNA is TGCAGCGTTGTTTCTAGCCCTCCCGGCACAGATACGCAGTATTTT. It codes for CSVVSSPPGTDTQYF.

This clonotype was detected ten times or more. This sequence joins TRBV7-2 and TRBJ1-2; D gene uncertain. V dropped 0 bases and J dropped 2 bases, with 7 bases sitting between them. CDR1 and CDR2 (germline): SGHTA, FQGNSA. The CDR3 has 14 residues. The chain's CDR3 is CASSLAGKNYGYTF. In DNA form, the CDR3 reads TGTGCCAGCAGCTTAGCAGGGAAGAACTATGGCTACACCTTC.

This clonotype appeared many times. This chain joins TRBV10-3 and TRBJ2-5; D is perhaps TRBD2 (6 bases). Germline V lookup: CDR1 ENHRY, CDR2 SYGVKD. The CDR3 length is 14 residues. Trimming cost V 2 bases and J 3 bases, with 10 bases left between them. CDR3 sequence (DNA): TGTGCCATCAGTGAGCATGGGGGGAAAGAGACCCAGTACTTC. Encoded protein: CAISEHGGKETQYF.

This clonotype was detected only a few times. This chain uses TRBV2 with TRBJ2-1; D possibly corresponds to TRBD2 (6 bases). The CDR3 length is 11 residues. Deletions cut 4 bases from V and 15 bases from J, with 13 bases between. Germline lookup yields CDR1 SNHLY and CDR2 FYNNEI. The CDR3 bases are TGTGCCAGCAGTGCGGCGGGATGGGGGTTCTTC. Translated, it gives CASSAAGWGFF. The full variable domain, with the rest looked up from reference TRBV2 and TRBJ2-1, is EPEVTQTPSHQVTQMGQEVILRCVPISNHLYFYWYRQILGQKVEFLVSFYNNEISEKSEIFDDQFSVERPDGSNFTLKIRSTKLEDSAMYFCASSAAGWGFFGPGTRLTVL.

This clonotype was picked up one time. A much larger clone is a single base away; this may be a read error. V usage is TRBV7-8 and J usage is TRBJ2-2; D gene ambiguous. Germline V gene data show CDR1 as SGHVS and CDR2 as FQNEAQ. The CDR3 covers 16 residues. The CDR3 bases are TGTGCCAGCAGCTTAGCCGGTCGTACGAACATCGGGGAGCTGTTTTTT. It is translated as CASSLAGRTNIGELFF.